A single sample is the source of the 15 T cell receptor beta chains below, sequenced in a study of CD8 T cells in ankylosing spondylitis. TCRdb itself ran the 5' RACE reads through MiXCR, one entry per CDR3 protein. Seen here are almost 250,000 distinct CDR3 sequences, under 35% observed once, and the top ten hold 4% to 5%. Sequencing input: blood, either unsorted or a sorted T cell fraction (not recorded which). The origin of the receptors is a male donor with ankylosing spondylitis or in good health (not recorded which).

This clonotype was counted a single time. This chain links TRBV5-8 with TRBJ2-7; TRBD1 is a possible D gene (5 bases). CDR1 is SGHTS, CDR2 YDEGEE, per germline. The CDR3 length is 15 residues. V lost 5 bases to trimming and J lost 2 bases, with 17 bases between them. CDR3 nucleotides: TGTGCCAGCAGAGTAGTACAGGTGAATACCTACGAGCAGTACTTC. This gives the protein CASRVVQVNTYEQYF.

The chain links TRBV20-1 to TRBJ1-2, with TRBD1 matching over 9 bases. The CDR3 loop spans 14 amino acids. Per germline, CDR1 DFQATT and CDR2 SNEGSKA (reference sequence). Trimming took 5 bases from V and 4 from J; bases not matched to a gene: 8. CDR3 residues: CSAVSQTGGYGYTF. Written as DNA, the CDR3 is TGCAGTGCTGTATCCCAGACAGGGGGCTATGGCTACACCTTC.

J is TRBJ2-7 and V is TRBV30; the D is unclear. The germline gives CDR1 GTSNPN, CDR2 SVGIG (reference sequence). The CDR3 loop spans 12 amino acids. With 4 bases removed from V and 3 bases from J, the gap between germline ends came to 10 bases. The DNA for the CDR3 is TGTGCCTGGAAAGACCAGTACTACGAGCAGTACTTC. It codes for CAWKDQYYEQYF. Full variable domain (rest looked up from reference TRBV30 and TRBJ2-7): SQTIHQWPATLVQPVGSPLSLECTVEGTSNPNLYWYRQAAGRGLQLLFYSVGIGQISSEVPQNLSASRPQDRQFILSSKKLLLSDSGFYLCAWKDQYYEQYFGPGTRLTVT.

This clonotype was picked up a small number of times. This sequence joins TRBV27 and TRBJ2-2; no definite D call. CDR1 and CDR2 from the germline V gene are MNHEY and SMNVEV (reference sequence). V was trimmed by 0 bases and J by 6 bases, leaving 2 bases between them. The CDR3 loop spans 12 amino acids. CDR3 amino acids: CASSLSAGELFF. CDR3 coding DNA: TGTGCCAGCAGTTTATCAGCCGGGGAGCTGTTTTTT.

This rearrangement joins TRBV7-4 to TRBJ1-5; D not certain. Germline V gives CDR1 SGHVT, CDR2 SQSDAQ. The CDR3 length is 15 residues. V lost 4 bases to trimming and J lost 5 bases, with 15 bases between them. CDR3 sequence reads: CASSYRRGGDQPQHF. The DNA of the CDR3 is TGTGCCAGCAGCTACCGGCGGGGTGGGGATCAGCCCCAGCATTTT.

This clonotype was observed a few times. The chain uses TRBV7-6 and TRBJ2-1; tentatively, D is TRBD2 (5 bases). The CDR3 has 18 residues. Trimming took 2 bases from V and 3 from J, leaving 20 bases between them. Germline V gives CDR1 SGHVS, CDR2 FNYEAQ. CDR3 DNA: TGTGCCAGCAGCTTAATCGCAGAGACTAACCGATACTACAATGAGCAGTTCTTC. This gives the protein CASSLIAETNRYYNEQFF.

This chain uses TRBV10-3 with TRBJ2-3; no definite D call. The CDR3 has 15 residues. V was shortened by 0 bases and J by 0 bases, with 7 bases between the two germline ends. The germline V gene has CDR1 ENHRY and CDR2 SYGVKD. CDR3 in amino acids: CAISESSHSTDTQYF. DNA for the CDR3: TGTGCCATCAGTGAGTCAAGTCATAGCACAGATACGCAGTATTTT.

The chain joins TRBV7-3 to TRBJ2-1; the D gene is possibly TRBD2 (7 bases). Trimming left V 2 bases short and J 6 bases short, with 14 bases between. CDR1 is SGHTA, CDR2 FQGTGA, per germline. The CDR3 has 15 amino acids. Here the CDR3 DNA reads TGTGCCAGCAGCTTACAGAGGGGGACTACCAATGAGCAGTTCTTC. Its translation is CASSLQRGTTNEQFF.

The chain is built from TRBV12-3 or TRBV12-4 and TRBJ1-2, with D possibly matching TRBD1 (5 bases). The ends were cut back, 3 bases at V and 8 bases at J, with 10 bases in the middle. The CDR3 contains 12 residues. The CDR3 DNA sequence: TGTGCCAGCAGTTTGAGGGGCAGGGGCTACACCTTC. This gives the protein CASSLRGRGYTF.

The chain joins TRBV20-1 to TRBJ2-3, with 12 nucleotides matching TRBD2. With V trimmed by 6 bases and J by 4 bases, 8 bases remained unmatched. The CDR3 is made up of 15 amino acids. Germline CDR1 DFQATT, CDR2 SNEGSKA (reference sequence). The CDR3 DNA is TGCAGTGCCCTGGGGCTAGCGGGGGGGGCAGATACGCAGTATTTT. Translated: CSALGLAGGADTQYF.

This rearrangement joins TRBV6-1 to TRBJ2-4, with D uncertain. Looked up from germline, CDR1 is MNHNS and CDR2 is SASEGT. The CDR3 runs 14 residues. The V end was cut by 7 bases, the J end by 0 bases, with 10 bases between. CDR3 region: CASTLHGAKNIQYF. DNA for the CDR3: TGTGCCAGCACCCTTCATGGAGCCAAAAACATTCAGTACTTC.

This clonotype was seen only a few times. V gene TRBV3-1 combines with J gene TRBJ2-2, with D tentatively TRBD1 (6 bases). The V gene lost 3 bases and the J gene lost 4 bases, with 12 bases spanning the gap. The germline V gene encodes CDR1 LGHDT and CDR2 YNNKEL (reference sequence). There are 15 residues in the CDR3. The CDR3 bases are TGTGCCAGCAGCCACAGGGAAGGGGGCACCGGGGAGCTGTTTTTT. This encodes CASSHREGGTGELFF.

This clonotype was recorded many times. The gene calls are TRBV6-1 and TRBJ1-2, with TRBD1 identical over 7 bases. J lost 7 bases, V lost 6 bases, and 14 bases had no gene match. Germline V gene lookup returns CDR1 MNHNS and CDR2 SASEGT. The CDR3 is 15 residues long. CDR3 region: CASSSLRQGGLGYTF. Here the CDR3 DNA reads TGTGCCAGCAGCTCTCTCCGACAGGGAGGACTTGGCTACACCTTC.

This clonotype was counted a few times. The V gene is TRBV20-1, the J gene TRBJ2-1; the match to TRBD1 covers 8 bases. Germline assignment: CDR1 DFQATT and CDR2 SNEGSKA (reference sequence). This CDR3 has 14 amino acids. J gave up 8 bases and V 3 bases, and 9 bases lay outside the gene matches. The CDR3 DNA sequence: TGCAGTGCTAGCCGACAGGGGATGAGGGATGAGCAGTTCTTC. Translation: CSASRQGMRDEQFF.

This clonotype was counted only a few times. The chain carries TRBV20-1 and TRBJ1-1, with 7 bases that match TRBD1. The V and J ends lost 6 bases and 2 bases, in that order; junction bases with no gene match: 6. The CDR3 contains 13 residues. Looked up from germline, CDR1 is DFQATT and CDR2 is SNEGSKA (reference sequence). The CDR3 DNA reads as TGCAGTGCGCCACAGGGGATAAACACTGAAGCTTTCTTT. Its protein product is CSAPQGINTEAFF.